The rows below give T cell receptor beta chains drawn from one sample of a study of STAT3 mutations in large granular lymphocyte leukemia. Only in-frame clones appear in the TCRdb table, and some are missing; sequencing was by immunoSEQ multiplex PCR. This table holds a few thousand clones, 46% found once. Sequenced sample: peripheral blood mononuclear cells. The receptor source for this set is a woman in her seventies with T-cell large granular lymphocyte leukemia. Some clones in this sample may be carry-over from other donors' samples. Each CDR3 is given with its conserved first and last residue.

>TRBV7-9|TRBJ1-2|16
CASSLVTGPHSYGYTF
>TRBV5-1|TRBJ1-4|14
CASSFGSTNEKLFF
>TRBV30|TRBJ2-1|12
CAWSAQMWEQFF
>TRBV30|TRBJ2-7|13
CAWRRDGVYEQYF
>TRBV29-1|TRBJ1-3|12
CSAPGAGNTIYF
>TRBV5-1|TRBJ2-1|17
CASSLDKREGIYNEQFF
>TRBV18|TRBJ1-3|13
CASSTGSGNTIYF
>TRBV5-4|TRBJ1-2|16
CASSPGTGATNYGYTF
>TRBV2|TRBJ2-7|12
CASSEIQYEQYF
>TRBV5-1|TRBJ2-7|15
CASSRGGDDGYEQYF
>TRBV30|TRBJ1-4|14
CASRRAEVNEKLFF
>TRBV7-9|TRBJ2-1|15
CASSELAGPYNEQFF
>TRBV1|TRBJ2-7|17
CTSSQDLPGQGQHEQYF
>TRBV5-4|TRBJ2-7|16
CASSPLAGGLQNEQYF
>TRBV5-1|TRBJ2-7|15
CASSLAEPTPYEQYF
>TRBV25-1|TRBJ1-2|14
CASSGQGAFRGYTF
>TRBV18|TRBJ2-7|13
CASSPGWGDEQYF
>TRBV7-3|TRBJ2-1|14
CASRAGVTGDEQFF
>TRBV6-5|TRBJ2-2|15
CASSRRGTDSGELFF
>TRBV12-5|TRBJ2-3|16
CATTVGPITLQSTQYF
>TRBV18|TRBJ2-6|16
CASSQRGRSGANVLTF
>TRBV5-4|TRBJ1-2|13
CASSQDWAGGYTF